This entry lists 30 T cell receptor beta chains sequenced from one sample in a study of T cell responses to AZD1222 COVID-19 vaccine. Profiled with immunoSEQ multiplex PCR; TCRdb holds only in-frame clones, not every one. The table lists under 45,000 clones, 75% to 90% of them singletons. Sequenced here: peripheral blood, sampled 28 days after the second AZD1222 dose. The receptor source for this set is an adult who received the AZD1222 COVID-19 vaccine.

The rearrangement links TRBV6-6 to TRBJ2-7; TRBD2 is a possible D gene (6 bases). Germline CDR1 reads MNHNY; CDR2 reads SVGAGI (reference sequence). V lost 3 bases to trimming and J lost 2 bases, with 11 bases between them. This CDR3 comprises 14 residues. The CDR3 spells CASSYRREPYEQYF. DNA for the CDR3: TGTGCCAGCAGTTATCGGAGGGAACCCTACGAGCAGTACTTC.

This clone was seen more than once but under ten times. The V and J genes are TRBV5-4 and TRBJ1-1, with D possibly being TRBD1 (5 bases). V was trimmed by 7 bases and J by 0 bases, leaving 16 bases between them. CDR3 length: 15 amino acids. Germline assignment: CDR1 SGHNT and CDR2 YYREEE (reference sequence). The DNA for the CDR3 is TGTGCCAGCGCGAACCGGGCAGGGATGAACACTGAAGCTTTCTTT. It translates to CASANRAGMNTEAFF. The full variable domain, completed using reference TRBV5-4 and TRBJ1-1, is ETGVTQSPTHLIKTRGQQVTLRCSSQSGHNTVSWYQQALGQGPQFIFQYYREEENGRGNFPPRFSGLQFPNYSSELNVNALELDDSALYLCASANRAGMNTEAFFGQGTRLTVV.

This clone was found once. V is TRBV7-9 and J is TRBJ1-1; no reliable D call. Trimming removed 3 bases from V and 0 bases from J, with 8 bases in between. CDR3 length: 14 residues. Per the germline V gene, CDR1 is SEHNR and CDR2 is FQNEAQ (reference sequence). CDR3 protein: CASSFRAMNTEAFF. The CDR3 DNA is TGTGCCAGCAGCTTTCGGGCCATGAACACTGAAGCTTTCTTT.

This chain joins TRBV2 and TRBJ2-7; D ambiguous. With 0 bases removed from V and 3 bases from J, the gap between germline ends came to 9 bases. Germline V gene data show CDR1 as SNHLY and CDR2 as FYNNEI. CDR3 length: 14 residues. The CDR3 reads CASSEAHSIYEQYF. The CDR3 DNA sequence: TGTGCCAGCAGTGAAGCTCACAGTATCTACGAGCAGTACTTC.

This clone came up a few times. The rearrangement joins TRBV6-1 to TRBJ1-6, with no clear D. V was pared by 2 bases and J by 0 bases, with 11 bases between. Germline CDR1 is MNHNS and CDR2 is SASEGT. The CDR3 length is 17 residues. This chain's CDR3 is CASSEPPESSYNSPLHF. CDR3 sequence (DNA): TGTGCCAGCAGTGAACCCCCGGAGAGCTCCTATAATTCACCCCTCCACTTT.

The chain has TRBV5-5 and TRBJ2-2; D is uncertain. CDR1 and CDR2 (germline): SGHKS, YYEKEE (reference sequence). The germline V and J ends were trimmed by 4 bases and 1 base, with 5 bases remaining between them. The CDR3 length is 13 residues. CDR3 loop: CASSALNTGELFF. The CDR3 DNA reads as TGTGCCAGCAGCGCCTTGAACACCGGGGAGCTGTTTTTT.

This rearrangement joins TRBV28 to TRBJ2-7; D is unclear. Germline V CDR1 and CDR2: MDHEN, SYDVKM. V lost 8 bases to trimming and J lost 7 bases, with 21 bases between them. The CDR3 runs 14 residues. The CDR3 loop is CASETPIRVAEQYF. The CDR3 DNA sequence: TGTGCCAGCGAGACTCCCATTCGAGTTGCAGAGCAGTACTTC.

The genes are TRBV20-1 and TRBJ2-7; unclear D gene. CDR1 DFQATT and CDR2 SNEGSKA come from the germline V gene (reference sequence). The CDR3 loop spans 11 amino acids. Trimming left V 2 bases short and J 5 bases short, with 7 bases between. CDR3 DNA: TGCAGTGCTAGATTAGGGCACGAGCAGTACTTC. As protein: CSARLGHEQYF.

This clone was seen a single time. CDR3 in amino acids: CASSIGQGTFQETQYF. The CDR3 nucleotides are TGTGCCAGTAGTATAGGGCAGGGAACCTTCCAAGAGACCCAGTACTTC. V is TRBV19 and J is TRBJ2-5; tentatively, D is TRBD1 (5 bases). Trimming took off 1 base at V and 1 base at J, with 13 bases between the two ends. From germline, CDR1 is LNHDA and CDR2 SQIVND (reference sequence). The CDR3 loop spans 16 amino acids.

The rearrangement uses TRBV5-5 and TRBJ2-5; TRBD1 matches 12 bases. Germline V gives CDR1 SGHKS, CDR2 YYEKEE (reference sequence). Losses at the gene ends were 3 bases for V and 4 bases for J; bases not matched to a gene: 4. The CDR3 consists of 15 residues. The CDR3 DNA reads TGTGCCAGCAGCTCGGGACAGGGGGCGGGAGAGACCCAGTACTTC. Its protein is CASSSGQGAGETQYF. The whole variable domain, remainder taken from reference TRBV5-5 and TRBJ2-5, is DAGVTQSPTHLIKTRGQQVTLRCSPISGHKSVSWYQQVLGQGPQFIFQYYEKEERGRGNFPDRFSARQFPNYSSELNVNALLLGDSALYLCASSSGQGAGETQYFGPGTRLLVL.

The V and J genes are TRBV6-5 and TRBJ1-1; the D gene is possibly TRBD1 (6 bases). This CDR3 comprises 14 residues. The ends were cut back, 0 bases at V and 5 bases at J, with 10 bases in the middle. From germline, CDR1 is MNHEY and CDR2 SVGAGI. The DNA of the CDR3 is TGTGCCAGCAGTTACTCGGGGGCTAGGACTGAAGCTTTCTTT. Its protein is CASSYSGARTEAFF.

The chain carries TRBV5-1 and TRBJ2-1; no definite D call. The V gene's germline CDR1 is SGHRS and CDR2 YFSETQ. The CDR3 totals 14 residues. Trimming took 1 base from V and 5 from J, leaving 10 bases between them. This chain's CDR3 is CASSLPQIDNEQFF. The DNA of the CDR3 is TGCGCCAGCAGCTTGCCGCAGATAGACAATGAGCAGTTCTTC.

The V gene is TRBV5-1, the J gene TRBJ2-5; 10 positions agree with TRBD1. Unmatched junction bases numbered 4, after V lost 4 bases and J lost 1 base. Germline CDR1 SGHRS, CDR2 YFSETQ. The CDR3 loop spans 15 amino acids. DNA for the CDR3: TGCGCCAGCAGCCGCGGACAGGGGGGCCAAGAGACCCAGTACTTC. Amino acid sequence: CASSRGQGGQETQYF.

CDR3 sequence (DNA): TGTGCCAGCAGCCTAGGGAACGAGCAGTACTTC. As protein: CASSLGNEQYF. This chain links TRBV3-1 (or the pseudogene TRBV3-2) with TRBJ2-7; D uncertain. The germline V and J ends were trimmed by 4 bases and 5 bases, with 6 bases remaining between them. This CDR3 has 11 amino acids. Germline V gives CDR1 LGHDT, CDR2 YNNKEL (reference sequence).

CDR3 protein: CASTPGRLFYEQYF. CDR3 DNA: TGTGCCAGCACCCCGGGCCGCTTATTCTACGAGCAGTACTTC. V gene TRBV6-5 combines with J gene TRBJ2-7; D gene uncertain. The CDR3 is 14 residues long. V was pared by 7 bases and J by 3 bases, with 16 bases between. The germline V gene has CDR1 MNHEY and CDR2 SVGAGI.

The gene calls are TRBV4-1 and TRBJ2-7, with 8 bases identical to TRBD1. This CDR3 contains 19 residues. Germline V CDR1 and CDR2: MGHRA, YSYEKL. V was pared by 3 bases and J by 5 bases, with 21 bases of the junction left unmatched. The CDR3: CASSHPHSGQAVNGDEQYF. The DNA of the CDR3 is TGCGCCAGCAGCCATCCTCATTCGGGACAGGCGGTAAATGGCGACGAGCAGTACTTC.

The genes are TRBV28 and TRBJ2-5, with D perhaps given as TRBD1 or TRBD2 (7 bases each). The V end was cut by 7 bases, the J end by 5 bases, with 14 bases between. Germline assignment: CDR1 MDHEN and CDR2 SYDVKM. The CDR3 spans 13 residues. For the CDR3, the DNA is TGTGCCAGCAAGCAGGGGGGGAGGGAGACCCAGTACTTC. It encodes CASKQGGRETQYF.

A single count supports this clone. V usage is TRBV15 and J usage is TRBJ2-3; D is possibly TRBD1 (5 bases). With 0 bases removed from V and 3 bases from J, the gap between germline ends came to 7 bases. CDR1 and CDR2 (germline): LNHNV, YYDKDF (reference sequence). The CDR3 length is 14 residues. The CDR3 DNA reads as TGTGCCACCAGCAGAGATCCAGGGACAGATACGCAGTATTTT. It is translated as CATSRDPGTDTQYF.

The CDR3: CASSRSLNTEAFF. Here the CDR3 DNA reads TGTGCCAGTAGTAGAAGCTTGAACACTGAAGCTTTCTTT. This chain uses TRBV19 with TRBJ1-1; D gene ambiguous. V dropped 4 bases and J dropped 0 bases, with 6 bases sitting between them. CDR1 is LNHDA, CDR2 SQIVND, per germline (reference sequence). The CDR3 spans 13 residues.

The V gene is TRBV3-1 (or the pseudogene TRBV3-2), the J gene TRBJ1-1; no clear D. CDR3 length: 13 amino acids. Germline CDR1 reads LGHDT; CDR2 reads YNNKEL (reference sequence). Trimming removed 6 bases at V and 1 base at J, with 9 bases between. This CDR3 is CASSPSGNTEAFF. Here the CDR3 DNA reads TGTGCCAGCAGTCCCTCAGGGAACACTGAAGCTTTCTTT.

This sequence joins TRBV14 and TRBJ2-5, with D possibly TRBD2 on 6 matching bases. Trimming stripped 4 bases from V and 1 base from J, with 10 bases between. Germline lookup yields CDR1 SGHDN and CDR2 FVKESK. This CDR3 has 14 amino acids. CDR3 coding DNA: TGTGCCAGCAGCCTACGGGACTTCCAAGAGACCCAGTACTTC. It encodes CASSLRDFQETQYF.

V gene TRBV10-3 combines with J gene TRBJ1-1, with D unclear. Per the germline V gene, CDR1 is ENHRY and CDR2 is SYGVKD. V lost 6 bases and J lost 6, with 14 bases in between. The CDR3 has 13 amino acids. The CDR3 DNA is TGTGCCATCAGCGGCTTGGGTCTTTCTGAAGCTTTCTTT. It specifies CAISGLGLSEAFF.

J is TRBJ2-1 and V is TRBV9, with 11 bases identical to TRBD2. Germline-derived CDR1 and CDR2 are SGDLS and YYNGEE. With V trimmed by 3 bases and J by 6 bases, 5 bases remained unmatched. The CDR3 is made up of 15 amino acids. The CDR3: CASSAVAGGPNEQFF. The DNA for the CDR3 is TGTGCCAGCAGCGCCGTAGCGGGGGGGCCCAATGAGCAGTTCTTC.

This clone appeared a single time. The chain combines TRBV5-1 with TRBJ1-2; possible D gene TRBD1, 5 bases. V lost 3 bases and J lost 9, with 18 bases in between. Germline V gives CDR1 SGHRS, CDR2 YFSETQ. The CDR3 totals 14 residues. The CDR3 loop is CASSSRYGAGSYTF. The CDR3 DNA sequence: TGCGCCAGCAGCTCGAGATACGGGGCTGGGAGCTACACCTTC.

The chain recombines TRBV6-5 with TRBJ2-7; tentative D call: TRBD1 (6 bases). This CDR3 comprises 14 residues. The V gene's germline CDR1 is MNHEY and CDR2 SVGAGI. Trimming cost V 1 base and J 3 bases, with 10 bases left between them. The CDR3 is CASSYLQGYYEQYF. The CDR3 DNA reads TGTGCCAGCAGTTACTTACAGGGTTACTACGAGCAGTACTTC.

V usage is TRBV5-1 and J usage is TRBJ2-7; D is uncertain. Germline V gene data show CDR1 as SGHRS and CDR2 as YFSETQ. The CDR3 length is 14 residues. Trimming cost V 0 bases and J 3 bases, with 10 bases left between them. Here the CDR3 reads CASSLAPVLYEQYF. In nucleotides, the CDR3 is TGCGCCAGCAGCTTGGCGCCAGTACTCTACGAGCAGTACTTC.

V and J are TRBV5-1 and TRBJ2-3; no definite D call. Germline V gives CDR1 SGHRS, CDR2 YFSETQ. This CDR3 comprises 14 residues. Trimming removed 0 bases at V and 0 bases at J, with 5 bases between. CDR3 amino acids: CASSLAGSTDTQYF. Here the CDR3 DNA reads TGCGCCAGCAGCTTGGCGGGTAGCACAGATACGCAGTATTTT.

This sequence joins TRBV6-5 and TRBJ1-2, with a possible D match to TRBD1 (5 bases). In germline, CDR1 is MNHEY, CDR2 SVGAGI. The V and J ends lost 5 bases and 7 bases respectively, with 20 bases between them. CDR3 length: 15 residues. The DNA of the CDR3 is TGTGCCAGCAGTCTATCCAGGGCGCTATCCATTGGCTACACCTTC. Translating it yields CASSLSRALSIGYTF.

The V call is TRBV6-5, the J call TRBJ2-1; 14 bases agree with TRBD2. Trimming cost V 5 bases and J 8 bases; bases outside gene matches: 5. The CDR3 is 15 residues long. Germline assignment: CDR1 MNHEY and CDR2 SVGAGI. The CDR3: CASSKPGLAGDEQFF. CDR3 DNA sequence: TGTGCCAGCAGTAAACCGGGACTAGCGGGGGATGAGCAGTTCTTC.

This sequence joins TRBV29-1 and TRBJ2-6, with D unclear. V was cut by 7 bases and J by 1 base, with 11 bases left in between. Germline CDR1 and CDR2: SQVTM and ANQGSEA. The CDR3 runs to 14 residues. In DNA, the CDR3 is TGCAGCGACACGGACGTTTCTGGGGCCAACGTCCTGACTTTC. This translates into CSDTDVSGANVLTF.